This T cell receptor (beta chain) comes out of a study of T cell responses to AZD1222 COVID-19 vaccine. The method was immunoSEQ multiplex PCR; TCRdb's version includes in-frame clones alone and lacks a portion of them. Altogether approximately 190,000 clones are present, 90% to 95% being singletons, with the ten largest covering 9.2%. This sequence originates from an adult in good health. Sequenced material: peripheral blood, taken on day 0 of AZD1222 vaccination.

CDR3 amino acids: CASSQGLSTEAFF. The CDR3 bases are TGTGCCAGCAGTCAGGGGTTGTCGACTGAAGCTTTCTTT. The genes are TRBV27 and TRBJ1-1, with D maybe TRBD1 (6 bases). The ends were cut back, 5 bases at V and 5 bases at J, with 12 bases in the middle. The CDR3 has 13 amino acids. CDR1 is MNHEY, CDR2 SMNVEV, per germline (reference sequence).